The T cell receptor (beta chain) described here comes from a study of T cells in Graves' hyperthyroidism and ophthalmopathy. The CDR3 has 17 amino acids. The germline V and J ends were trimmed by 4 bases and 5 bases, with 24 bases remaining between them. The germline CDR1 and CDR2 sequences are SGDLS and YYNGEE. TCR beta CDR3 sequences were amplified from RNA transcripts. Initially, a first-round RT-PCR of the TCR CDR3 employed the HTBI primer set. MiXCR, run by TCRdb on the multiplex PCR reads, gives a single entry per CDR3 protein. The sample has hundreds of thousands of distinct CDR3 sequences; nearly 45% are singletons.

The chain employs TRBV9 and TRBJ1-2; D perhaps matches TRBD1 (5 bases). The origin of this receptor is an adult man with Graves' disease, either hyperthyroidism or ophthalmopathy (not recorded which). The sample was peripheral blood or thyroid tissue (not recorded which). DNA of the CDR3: TGTGCCAGCAGCTTAGGCGGTATAGAAACAGGAGGATATGGCTACACCTTC. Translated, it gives CASSLGGIETGGYGYTF.